The 28 T cell receptor beta chains reported below all come from one sample, sequenced in a study of STAT5B mutations in CD4+ large granular lymphocyte leukemia. The data were produced by immunoSEQ multiplex PCR, yet TCRdb's version contains in-frame clones alone and is incomplete. The sample carries fewer than 45,000 clones, 80% to 90% recorded once. Sample: CD4+ T cells from blood buffy coats. These receptors all come from a human donor in good health.

This clone was recorded once. The V call is TRBV10-3, the J call TRBJ2-7, with 10 bases fitting TRBD2. The CDR3 is 15 amino acids. Trimming cost V 3 bases and J 3 bases; bases outside gene matches: 5. Germline assignment: CDR1 ENHRY and CDR2 SYGVKD. DNA for the CDR3: TGTGCCATCAGTGACCAGCGGGAGGGACTCTACGAGCAGTACTTC. Translated, it gives CAISDQREGLYEQYF.

The chain recombines TRBV30 with TRBJ2-5, with D unclear. The assigned J gene may be wrong: the sequence end matches TRBJ2-7 better. Germline V gene sequence: CDR1 GTSNPN, CDR2 SVGIG (reference sequence). This CDR3 is built from 11 residues. The CDR3 region is CAWSPSYEQYF. The DNA for the CDR3 is TGTGCCTGGTCCCCGAGCTACGAGCAGTACTTC.

V gene TRBV5-1 combines with J gene TRBJ2-1; weak D call: TRBD2 (5 bases). V lost 1 base, J lost 2 bases, and 10 bases lay in between. The germline gives CDR1 SGHRS, CDR2 YFSETQ. CDR3 size: 15 residues. The CDR3: CASSLQRGTYNEQFF. CDR3 bases: TGCGCCAGCAGCTTGCAACGGGGTACCTACAATGAGCAGTTCTTC.

The V and J genes are TRBV2 and TRBJ2-5; 8 bases align to TRBD1. V shed 6 bases and J 11 bases; nucleotides not matched to a gene: 5. The CDR3 extends over 11 amino acids. The V gene's germline CDR1 is SNHLY and CDR2 FYNNEI. The CDR3 loop reads CASRYRGEQYF. For the CDR3, the DNA is TGTGCCAGCAGGTACAGGGGGGAGCAGTACTTC. Full variable domain (missing parts from reference TRBV2 and TRBJ2-5): EPEVTQTPSHQVTQMGQEVILRCVPISNHLYFYWYRQILGQKVEFLVSFYNNEISEKSEIFDDQFSVERPDGSNFTLKIRSTKLEDSAMYFCASRYRGEQYFGPGTRLLVL.

V and J are TRBV6-1 and TRBJ2-5; 8 positions match TRBD1. The CDR3 has 16 amino acids. The V gene's germline CDR1 is MNHNS and CDR2 SASEGT. V dropped 1 base and J dropped 5; count of bases not matched to a gene: 9. Written as DNA, the CDR3 is TGTGCCAGCAGTGAAGGGACTACCAGGGGGCCGGAGACCCAGTACTTC. Translating it yields CASSEGTTRGPETQYF.

The chain has TRBV7-9 and TRBJ1-4; possibly TRBD1 for D (5 bases). The germline V gene encodes CDR1 SEHNR and CDR2 FQNEAQ (reference sequence). The CDR3 loop spans 15 amino acids. V lost 6 bases and J 4 bases, leaving 15 bases between the germline ends. The CDR3 bases are TGTGCCAGCAGTTATGGGGCCGCCTTTAATGAAAAACTGTTTTTT. Amino acids: CASSYGAAFNEKLFF.

CDR3 region: CASSTGLAGVEETQYF. Here the CDR3 DNA reads TGTGCCAGCAGTACGGGACTAGCGGGAGTAGAGGAGACCCAGTACTTC. The genes are TRBV2 and TRBJ2-5, with 14 bases matching TRBD2. The V gene end was trimmed by 5 bases and the J gene end by 5 bases; junction bases not matched to a gene: 7. The CDR3 is made up of 16 amino acids. Germline CDR1 SNHLY, CDR2 FYNNEI.

The table lists this clone with a few counts. The CDR3 region has the DNA TGTGCCAGCAGCGCCACGTGGGACACTGAAGCTTTCTTT. Amino acid sequence: CASSATWDTEAFF. The chain combines TRBV7-7 with TRBJ1-1; D gene uncertain. Trimming stripped 5 bases from V and 3 bases from J, with 10 bases between. From germline, CDR1 is SSHAT and CDR2 FNYEAQ (reference sequence). There are 13 residues in the CDR3. Combining the CDR3 with reference TRBV7-7 and TRBJ1-1 gives the whole variable domain GAGVSQSPRYKVTKRGQDVTLRCDPISSHATLYWYQQALGQGPEFLTYFNYEAQPDKSGLPSDRFSAERPEGSISTLTIQRTEQRDSAMYRCASSATWDTEAFFGQGTRLTVV.

V usage is TRBV7-9 and J usage is TRBJ2-5; either TRBD1 or TRBD2 may fit D (6 bases each). CDR1 and CDR2 from the germline V gene are SEHNR and FQNEAQ (reference sequence). V was clipped by 5 bases and J by 2 bases, with 15 bases between them. This CDR3 has 15 amino acids. For the CDR3, the DNA is TGTGCCAGCAGCCCCCGGGGGCCACGGCAAGAGACCCAGTACTTC. This codes for CASSPRGPRQETQYF.

This clone was recorded only once. This sequence joins TRBV19 and TRBJ2-2, with 8 bases aligning to TRBD2. The CDR3 length is 17 residues. Germline lookup yields CDR1 LNHDA and CDR2 SQIVND (reference sequence). With V trimmed by 3 bases and J by 5 bases, 11 bases remained unmatched. Here the CDR3 DNA reads TGTGCCAGTAGTATCCAAGCGGGGGCCACAGGGACCGGGGAGCTGTTTTTT. It is translated as CASSIQAGATGTGELFF.

The rearrangement uses TRBV11-3 and TRBJ1-2; TRBD1 agrees at 7 bases. Germline V gives CDR1 SGHNT, CDR2 YENEEA. CDR3 size: 17 residues. With V trimmed by 6 bases and J by 5 bases, 18 bases remained unmatched. The CDR3, as DNA: TGTGCCAGCAGTAAAGACGGTCAAGGGGGCAAGAAGTATGGCTACACCTTC. This codes for CASSKDGQGGKKYGYTF.

The chain carries TRBV5-1 and TRBJ2-2; D is ambiguous. The V gene lost 3 bases and the J gene lost 7 bases, with 22 bases spanning the gap. CDR1 is SGHRS and CDR2 is YFSETQ in the germline V gene. The CDR3 has 17 amino acids. This CDR3 reads CASSSGRIAERGGELFF. CDR3 in DNA: TGCGCCAGCAGCTCTGGTCGGATTGCGGAGCGTGGCGGGGAGCTGTTTTTT.

The chain links TRBV5-6 to TRBJ1-4, with TRBD1 matching 10 bases. The CDR3 consists of 17 residues. Germline CDR1 and CDR2: SGHDT and YYEEEE. J lost 1 base, V lost 5 bases, and 8 bases had no gene match. The CDR3 DNA is TGTGCCAGCAGTACCGGGACAGGGGAGGGAACTAATGAAAAACTGTTTTTT. Residues: CASSTGTGEGTNEKLFF.

This rearrangement joins TRBV5-1 to TRBJ2-7, with TRBD1 matching 7 bases. The CDR3 covers 14 residues. Looked up from germline, CDR1 is SGHRS and CDR2 is YFSETQ. V lost 1 base and J lost 5; bases outside the gene matches: 6. This CDR3 reads CASSLTGVSDEQYF. The CDR3 coding sequence is TGCGCCAGCAGCTTGACAGGGGTTTCGGACGAGCAGTACTTC.

CDR3 sequence reads: CASSPGGRTGGMDEQFF. CDR3 nucleotides: TGTGCCAGCAGCCCTGGTGGAAGAACAGGGGGTATGGATGAGCAGTTCTTC. The J gene is TRBJ2-1, the V gene TRBV7-6; 8 bases align to TRBD1. The germline V gene has CDR1 SGHVS and CDR2 FNYEAQ. The CDR3 spans 17 residues. The ends lost 5 bases at V and 8 bases at J; junction bases unmatched: 17.

V is TRBV19 and J is TRBJ1-2; D ambiguous. In germline, CDR1 is LNHDA, CDR2 SQIVND (reference sequence). The V gene lost 4 bases and the J gene lost 4 bases, with 13 bases spanning the gap. The CDR3 runs 14 residues. CDR3: CASSNTAVLYGYTF. Written as DNA, the CDR3 is TGTGCCAGTAGTAATACGGCAGTGCTCTATGGCTACACCTTC.

The V gene is TRBV2, the J gene TRBJ1-1; 8 bases align to TRBD1. The CDR3 totals 15 residues. Germline CDR1 SNHLY, CDR2 FYNNEI. The V and J ends lost 5 bases and 0 bases, in that order; junction bases with no gene match: 5. This CDR3 reads CASSSMGQVNTEAFF. The CDR3, as DNA: TGTGCCAGCAGTTCAATGGGACAGGTGAACACTGAAGCTTTCTTT.

The chain couples TRBV10-3 to TRBJ2-7, with 8 bases fitting TRBD1. The CDR3 length is 14 residues. V was pared by 10 bases and J by 2 bases, with 10 bases of the junction left unmatched. Per germline, CDR1 ENHRY and CDR2 SYGVKD. The CDR3 region has the DNA TGTGCCAGCCGACAGGGGACGGTGACCTACGAGCAGTACTTC. Its protein is CASRQGTVTYEQYF.

J is TRBJ2-5 and V is TRBV14, with 11 bases that match TRBD1. Germline V gene sequence: CDR1 SGHDN, CDR2 FVKESK. The V gene end was trimmed by 4 bases and the J gene end by 2 bases; junction bases not matched to a gene: 3. The CDR3 totals 15 residues. The CDR3 here is CASSPWDRGQETQYF. The CDR3 region has the DNA TGTGCCAGCAGCCCCTGGGACAGGGGGCAAGAGACCCAGTACTTC.

The rearrangement links TRBV6-1 to TRBJ2-7; 10 nucleotides align to TRBD1. This CDR3 comprises 14 residues. V lost 4 bases and J lost 6; bases outside the gene matches: 6. The germline V gene has CDR1 MNHNS and CDR2 SASEGT. The chain's CDR3 is CASSGWDRGGEQYF. Written as DNA, the CDR3 is TGTGCCAGCAGTGGATGGGACAGGGGAGGCGAGCAGTACTTC.

This chain connects TRBV9 to TRBJ2-3; D is possibly TRBD1 (6 bases). The CDR3 consists of 14 residues. V was pared by 2 bases and J by 3 bases, with 10 bases between. Germline V CDR1 and CDR2: SGDLS, YYNGEE. The CDR3 DNA sequence: TGTGCCAGCAGCGTGGGACAAGGTACAGATACGCAGTATTTT. Amino acid sequence: CASSVGQGTDTQYF.

The rearrangement uses TRBV19 and TRBJ2-7; possibly TRBD1 or TRBD2 for D (5 bases each). Trimming left V 10 bases short and J 2 bases short, with 18 bases between. CDR3 length: 14 amino acids. Germline V gives CDR1 LNHDA, CDR2 SQIVND (reference sequence). The CDR3 DNA reads as TGTGCCACATCACCCTTCCGAGGGGCCTACGAGCAGTACTTC. This gives the protein CATSPFRGAYEQYF.

As DNA, the CDR3 is TGCGCCAGCAGCGAACGACTCTGGACGGTCTTGGTCGACACAGATACGCAGTATTTT. Translation gives CASSERLWTVLVDTDTQYF. This chain joins TRBV4-3 and TRBJ2-3; D unresolved. V gave up 5 bases and J gave up 2 bases, with 26 bases separating them. Germline loops: CDR1 LGHNA, CDR2 YSLEER. CDR3 size: 19 residues.

Only one count was recorded for this clone. The CDR3, as DNA: TGTGCCAGCAGCCCAGGGACCGGGGGCTACGAGCAGTACTTC. This codes for CASSPGTGGYEQYF. The V and J genes are TRBV7-9 and TRBJ2-7; D is possibly TRBD2 (6 bases). The CDR3 consists of 14 residues. Trimming removed 5 bases at V and 3 bases at J, with 14 bases between. Germline V CDR1 and CDR2: SEHNR, FQNEAQ (reference sequence).

The chain couples TRBV7-2 to TRBJ2-1; D is perhaps TRBD2 (6 bases). This CDR3 spans 11 amino acids. Germline loops: CDR1 SGHTA, CDR2 FQGNSA. Trimming stripped 8 bases from V and 10 bases from J, with 12 bases between. For the CDR3, the DNA is TGTGCCAGCGCTAGGAGGGGCGAGCAGTTCTTC. This encodes CASARRGEQFF.

The rearrangement uses TRBV4-1 and TRBJ1-4; D gene ambiguous. V was clipped by 0 bases and J by 3 bases, with 8 bases between them. CDR1 and CDR2 from the germline V gene are MGHRA and YSYEKL. This CDR3 is built from 15 residues. DNA for the CDR3: TGCGCCAGCAGCCAAGAGAGGGCTGCTAATGAAAAACTGTTTTTT. This translates into CASSQERAANEKLFF.

The J gene is TRBJ1-3, the V gene TRBV10-3; 7 bases fit TRBD1. V was pared by 6 bases and J by 6 bases, with 11 bases of the junction left unmatched. CDR3 length: 15 residues. Germline values: CDR1 ENHRY, CDR2 SYGVKD. CDR3 sequence reads: CAISAGQAGVNTIYF. The CDR3 region has the DNA TGTGCCATCAGCGCTGGACAGGCCGGAGTAAACACCATATATTTT.

The rearrangement uses TRBV30 and TRBJ2-7; 8 nucleotides align to TRBD2. Losses at the gene ends were 3 bases for V and 2 bases for J; bases not matched to a gene: 9. Germline lookup yields CDR1 GTSNPN and CDR2 SVGIG (reference sequence). The CDR3 totals 15 residues. In DNA, the CDR3 is TGTGCCTGGAGCGGATCCGGGGGGGCTCCCTACGAGCAGTACTTC. Translating gives CAWSGSGGAPYEQYF.